The sample holds many counts of the clone carrying this T cell receptor beta chain. In the source study's methods: 96,000 or so TCRs per sample was the median, with a range of roughly 20,000 to 700,000. TCRdb ran MiXCR on the RACE reads and lists one entry per CDR3 protein. None of the V and J calls come from the authors' own analysis; TCRdb made them. Of around 120,000 distinct CDR3 sequences listed, about 12% were seen once; the top ten hold around 1.4%. This sample is part of a study of human T cells and chemical hapten exposure. Background on the study: Subjects had 2% DPC placed on about 2 cm by about 2 cm of upper inner arm skin for sensitization. Patch tests delivered 0.01% DPC to the upper back and were evaluated at 6 days.

Time point noted: patch test 1, 2 weeks after DPC sensitization. Treatment in this sample: therapeutic diphenylcyclopropenone sensitization with weekly scalp DPC. There are 18 residues in the CDR3. Germline CDR1 MNHEY, CDR2 SVGAGI. The J segment lost 0 bases and the V segment lost 0 bases, leaving 7 bases of the junction unmatched. The receptor was derived from a woman aged 45 to 65 with alopecia areata. Some clones in this sample may be carry-over from other donors' samples. The sequenced sample was whole blood, obtained in connection with sensitization to the hapten diphenylcyclopropenone (DPC). The V call is TRBV6-5, the J call TRBJ1-4; 7 bases fit TRBD1. The CDR3 sequence: CASSYSTDRPATNEKLFF. The CDR3 region has the DNA TGTGCCAGCAGTTACTCGACGGACAGGCCTGCAACTAATGAAAAACTGTTTTTT.